This TCR beta chain comes out of a study of a mutant IDH1 vaccine in newly diagnosed glioma (dated by TCRdb to the early 2020s). At the level of the whole study: Eight vaccinations were administered to patients in weeks 1, 3, 5, 7, 11, 15, 19 and 23, corresponding to visits V03 through V10. Longitudinal TCRB deep sequencing was performed for roughly 25 treated patients wherever samples were available for exploratory analyses. Prior to enrollment, standard therapy consisting of radiotherapy alone, temozolomide alone, or radiochemotherapy with temozolomide had been administered to patients, with the combination being received by most patients. The approximately 32 treated patients were about 60% male and around 40% female, with a mean age of around 40 years. Peripheral blood samples were drawn at six visits, namely V03 (baseline), V05, V07, V10, V12 and V13. Vaccination began 4-6 weeks after radiotherapy alone, or alongside temozolomide cycles in the chemotherapy-containing groups.

The label giving this sample's time point can be read as: week 5, during vaccination. Every vaccine dose consisted of 300 ug of a 20-mer mutant IDH1 peptide in Montanide, administered subcutaneously together with topical imiquimod. Donors had newly diagnosed WHO grade 3 or 4 IDH1-mutant astrocytomas with loss of nuclear ATRX. The samples were drawn from NOA16, a multicentre, single-arm, open-label phase I trial in Germany that tested a mutant IDH1 peptide vaccine in humans for the first time. Genomic DNA for TCRB sequencing was extracted from EDTA blood using the DNeasy Blood and Tissue Kit. Library preparation was by the immunoSEQ multiplex PCR assay. The hsTCRB Kit was used according to the manufacturer's protocol to amplify rearranged TCR beta chain sequences. An Illumina MiSeq was used to sequence the TCRB libraries. In the source study's methods: Demultiplexing, trimming and gene mapping were performed with the kit vendor's proprietary platform. The clones in this table, taken by TCRdb from immuneACCESS, are in-frame only. Not every clone is retained; where verified, under half of the shortfall comes from an unresolved V gene, and the cause of the rest is unknown. The V and J calls and clone size were taken over from that table, and D and trimming were inferred from the DNA. The sample table lists around 25,000 clones, under 85% of them with a count of one. Clones ranked in the top ten supply 7.2% of the sample.

About this clone: Its antigen has not been determined. No much larger clonotype is one base removed from it; base qualities were not supplied.

The germline V gene encodes CDR1 SGHTA and CDR2 FQGTGA. From its cysteine to its phenylalanine, the CDR3 spans 14 amino acids. Only the CDR3 DNA is retained, 42 bases long and in frame from the first base. Trimming at the junction amounts to 8 bases on V and 1 base on J, and the germline ends lie 11 bases apart. Study-wide findings and limitations: Immune responses induced by the vaccine were seen in over 90% of patients across multiple MHC alleles. According to the authors, sample limitations meant that analyses of patient blood samples could not be reproduced. Selection of PBMC samples for TCRB deep sequencing was based on availability. Pseudoprogression seemed to be unrelated to changes in the top peripheral T cell clonotypes found by TCRB sequencing.

The TCR originated in a man in his forties or fifties with glioma. Some clones in this sample may be carry-over from other donors' samples. The sequence links TRBV7-3 to TRBJ2-2; the D call is tentative, TRBD1 or TRBD2, as each matches 5 bases. Sequencing used PBMCs, obtained from a glioma patient whose treatment included an IDH1 peptide vaccine. At the DNA level, the sequence is TGTGCCAGCCGGGGACCCCAGAACACCGGGGAGCTGTTTTTT. Translated, it gives CASRGPQNTGELFF.